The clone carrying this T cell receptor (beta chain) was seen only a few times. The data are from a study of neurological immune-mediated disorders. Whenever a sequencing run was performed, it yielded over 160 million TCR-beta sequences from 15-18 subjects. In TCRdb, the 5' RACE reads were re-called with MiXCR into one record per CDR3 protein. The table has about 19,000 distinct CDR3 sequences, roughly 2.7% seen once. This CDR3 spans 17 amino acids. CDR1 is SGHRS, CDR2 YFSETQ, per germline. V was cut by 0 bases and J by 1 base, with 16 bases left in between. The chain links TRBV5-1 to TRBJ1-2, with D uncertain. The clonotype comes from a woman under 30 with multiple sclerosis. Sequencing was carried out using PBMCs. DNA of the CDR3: TGCGCCAGCAGCTTGGTGGGCCTCGAATATGGTAACTATGGCTACACCTTC. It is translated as CASSLVGLEYGNYGYTF.